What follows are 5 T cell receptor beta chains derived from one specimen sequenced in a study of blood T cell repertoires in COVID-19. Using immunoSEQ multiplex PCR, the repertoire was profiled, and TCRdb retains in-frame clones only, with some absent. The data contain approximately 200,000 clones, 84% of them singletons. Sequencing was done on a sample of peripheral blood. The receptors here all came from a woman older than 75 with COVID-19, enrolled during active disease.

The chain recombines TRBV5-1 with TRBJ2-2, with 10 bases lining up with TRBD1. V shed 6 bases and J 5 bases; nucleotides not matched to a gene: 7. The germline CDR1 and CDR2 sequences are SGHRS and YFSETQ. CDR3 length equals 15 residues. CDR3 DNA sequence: TGCGCCAGCAACTCGGGACAGGGGAGTACCGGGGAGCTGTTTTTT. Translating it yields CASNSGQGSTGELFF.

CDR3 bases: TGTGCCAGCAGCTTATCTAGCCAGGGGGCCTATGGCTACACCTTC. Protein: CASSLSSQGAYGYTF. The gene calls are TRBV13 and TRBJ1-2, with TRBD1 matching 8 bases. The V segment lost 2 bases and the J segment 4 bases; nucleotides outside the gene matches: 6. Germline CDR1 PRHDT, CDR2 FYEKMQ (reference sequence). The CDR3 is 15 amino acids.

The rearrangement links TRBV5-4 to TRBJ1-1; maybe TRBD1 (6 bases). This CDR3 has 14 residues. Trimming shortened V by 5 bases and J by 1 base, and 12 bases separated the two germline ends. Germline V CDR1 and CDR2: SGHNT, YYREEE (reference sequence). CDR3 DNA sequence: TGTGCCAGCAGAAAGACAGGAGCGAACACTGAAGCTTTCTTT. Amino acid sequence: CASRKTGANTEAFF. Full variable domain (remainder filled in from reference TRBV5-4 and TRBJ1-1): ETGVTQSPTHLIKTRGQQVTLRCSSQSGHNTVSWYQQALGQGPQFIFQYYREEENGRGNFPPRFSGLQFPNYSSELNVNALELDDSALYLCASRKTGANTEAFFGQGTRLTVV.

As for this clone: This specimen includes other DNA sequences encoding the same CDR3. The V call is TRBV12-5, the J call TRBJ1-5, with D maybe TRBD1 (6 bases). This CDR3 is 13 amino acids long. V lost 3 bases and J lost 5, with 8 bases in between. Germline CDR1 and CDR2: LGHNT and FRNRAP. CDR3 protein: CASGLEGDQPQHF. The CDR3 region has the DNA TGTGCTAGTGGTTTAGAGGGGGATCAGCCCCAGCATTTT.

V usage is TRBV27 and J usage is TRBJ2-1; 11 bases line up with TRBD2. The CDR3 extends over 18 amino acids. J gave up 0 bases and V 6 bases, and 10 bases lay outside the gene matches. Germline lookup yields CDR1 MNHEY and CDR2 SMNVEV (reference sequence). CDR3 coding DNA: TGTGCCAGCAGGTCGGGACTAGCGGTTTCTAGCTCCTACAATGAGCAGTTCTTC. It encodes CASRSGLAVSSSYNEQFF.